The clone carrying this TCR beta chain has only a few counts. These data originate in a study of OX40 agonist ivuxolimab in advanced cancers. V shed 5 bases, J shed 0 bases, and the junction held 7 bases outside the gene matches. The germline CDR1 and CDR2 sequences are SGHDN and FVKESK. This CDR3 comprises 16 residues. Clones were sequenced by immunoSEQ multiplex PCR, and TCRdb holds only the in-frame ones, with some missing. The repertoire includes about 56,000 clones, 70% to 85% of them detected once, and roughly 4% sits in the top ten. The chain has TRBV14 and TRBJ2-3; TRBD1 agrees at 8 bases. Sequenced here: CD4+ or CD8+ T cells sorted from blood, sampled in a trial of the OX40 agonist ivuxolimab. The receptor was derived from an adult with an advanced solid tumor such as melanoma, head and neck, liver or kidney cancer. CDR3 region: CASSFWTGTSTDTQYF. CDR3 nucleotide sequence: TGTGCCAGCAGCTTTTGGACAGGGACCAGCACAGATACGCAGTATTTT.